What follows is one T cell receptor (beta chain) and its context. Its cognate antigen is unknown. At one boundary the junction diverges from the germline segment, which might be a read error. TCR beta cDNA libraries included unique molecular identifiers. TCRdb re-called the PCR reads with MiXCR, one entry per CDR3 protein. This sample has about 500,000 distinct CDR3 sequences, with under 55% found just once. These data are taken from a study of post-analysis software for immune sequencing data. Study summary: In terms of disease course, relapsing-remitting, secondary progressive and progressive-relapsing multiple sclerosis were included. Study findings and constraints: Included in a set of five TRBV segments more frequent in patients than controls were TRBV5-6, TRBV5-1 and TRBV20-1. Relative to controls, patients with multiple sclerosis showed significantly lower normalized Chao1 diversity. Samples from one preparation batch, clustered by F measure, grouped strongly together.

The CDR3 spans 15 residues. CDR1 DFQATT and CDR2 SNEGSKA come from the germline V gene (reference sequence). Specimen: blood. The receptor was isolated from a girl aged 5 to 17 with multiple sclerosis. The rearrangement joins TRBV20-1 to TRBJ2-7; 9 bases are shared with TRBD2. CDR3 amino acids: CSARVTSGLNYERYF. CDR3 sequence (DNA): TGCAGTGCTAGGGTGACTAGCGGCTTAAATTACGAGCGGTACTTC.